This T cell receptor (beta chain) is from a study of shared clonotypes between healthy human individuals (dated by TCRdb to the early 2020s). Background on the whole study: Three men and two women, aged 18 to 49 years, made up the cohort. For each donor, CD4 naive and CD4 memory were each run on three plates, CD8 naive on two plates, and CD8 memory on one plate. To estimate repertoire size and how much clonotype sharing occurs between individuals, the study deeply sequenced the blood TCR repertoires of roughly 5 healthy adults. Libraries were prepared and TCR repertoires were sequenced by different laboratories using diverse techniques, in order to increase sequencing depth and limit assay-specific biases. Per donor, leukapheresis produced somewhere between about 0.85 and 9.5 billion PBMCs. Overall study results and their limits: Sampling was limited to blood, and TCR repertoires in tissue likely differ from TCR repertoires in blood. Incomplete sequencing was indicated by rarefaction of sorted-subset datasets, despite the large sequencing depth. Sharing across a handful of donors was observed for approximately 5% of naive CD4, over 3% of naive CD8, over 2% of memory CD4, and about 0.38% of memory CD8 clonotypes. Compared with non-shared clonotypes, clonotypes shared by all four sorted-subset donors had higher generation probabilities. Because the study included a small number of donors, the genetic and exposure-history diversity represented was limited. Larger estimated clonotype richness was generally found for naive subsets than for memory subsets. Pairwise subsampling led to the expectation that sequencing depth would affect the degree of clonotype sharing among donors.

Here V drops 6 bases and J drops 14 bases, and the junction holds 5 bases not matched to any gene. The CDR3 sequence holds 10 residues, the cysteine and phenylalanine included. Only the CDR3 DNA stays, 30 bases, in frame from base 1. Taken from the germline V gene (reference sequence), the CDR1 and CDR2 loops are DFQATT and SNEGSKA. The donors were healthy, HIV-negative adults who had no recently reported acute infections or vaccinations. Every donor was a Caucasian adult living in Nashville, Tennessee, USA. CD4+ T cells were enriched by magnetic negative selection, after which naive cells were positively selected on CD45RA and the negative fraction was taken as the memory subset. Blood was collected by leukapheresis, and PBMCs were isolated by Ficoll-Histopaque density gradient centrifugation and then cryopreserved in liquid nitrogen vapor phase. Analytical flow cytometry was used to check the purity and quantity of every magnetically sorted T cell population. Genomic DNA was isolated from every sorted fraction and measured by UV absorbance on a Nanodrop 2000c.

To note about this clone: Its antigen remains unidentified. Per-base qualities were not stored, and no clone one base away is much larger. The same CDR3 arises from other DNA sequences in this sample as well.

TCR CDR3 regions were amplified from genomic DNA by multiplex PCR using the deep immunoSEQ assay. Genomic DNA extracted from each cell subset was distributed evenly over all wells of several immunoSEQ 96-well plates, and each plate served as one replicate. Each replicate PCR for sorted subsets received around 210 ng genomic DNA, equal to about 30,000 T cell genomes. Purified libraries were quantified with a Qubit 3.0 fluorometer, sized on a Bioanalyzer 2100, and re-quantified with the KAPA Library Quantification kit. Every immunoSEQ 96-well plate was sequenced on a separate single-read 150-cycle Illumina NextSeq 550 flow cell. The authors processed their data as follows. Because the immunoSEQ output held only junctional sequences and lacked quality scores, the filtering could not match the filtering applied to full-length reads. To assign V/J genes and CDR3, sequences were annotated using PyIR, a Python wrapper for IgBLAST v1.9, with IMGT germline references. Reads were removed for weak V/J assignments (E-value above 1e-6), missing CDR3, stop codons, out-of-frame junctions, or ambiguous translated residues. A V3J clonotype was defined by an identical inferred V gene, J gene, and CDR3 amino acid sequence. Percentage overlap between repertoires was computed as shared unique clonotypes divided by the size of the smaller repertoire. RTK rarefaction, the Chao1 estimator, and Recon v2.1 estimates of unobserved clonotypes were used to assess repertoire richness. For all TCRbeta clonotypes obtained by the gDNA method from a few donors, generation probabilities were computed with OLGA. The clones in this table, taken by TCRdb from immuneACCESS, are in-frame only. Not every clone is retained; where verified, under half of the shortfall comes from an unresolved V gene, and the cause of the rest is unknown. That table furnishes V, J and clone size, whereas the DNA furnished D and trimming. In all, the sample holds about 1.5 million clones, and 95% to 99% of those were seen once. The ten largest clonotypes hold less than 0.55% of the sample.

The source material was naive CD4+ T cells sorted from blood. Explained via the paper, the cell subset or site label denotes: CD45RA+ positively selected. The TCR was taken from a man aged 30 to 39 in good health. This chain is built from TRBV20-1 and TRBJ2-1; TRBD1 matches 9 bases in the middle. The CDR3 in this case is CSASRDREFF. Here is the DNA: TGCAGTGCCAGCCGGGACAGGGAGTTCTTC.